This entry lists 13 T cell receptor beta chains sequenced from one sample in a study of blood T cells in healthy people across ages. For the second PCR, which ran for about 7 to 11 cycles, a sample-barcoded 5' primer and a J-beta primer mix were used. TCRdb re-derived calls from the 5' RACE reads in MiXCR, one entry per CDR3 protein. The profile shows over a million distinct CDR3 sequences, 40% to 50% of them singletons. Sequencing was performed on blood. These receptors originate from a woman aged 55-70 years in good health.

The rearrangement links TRBV11-2 to TRBJ2-1; 10 bases are a match to TRBD2. Per germline, CDR1 SGHAT and CDR2 FQNNGV. The trim removed 5 bases at V and 5 bases at J, leaving 12 bases unmatched. The CDR3 has 17 amino acids. CDR3 bases: TGTGCCAGCAGCCTATTCCCAGCGGGAGGGCCCCACAATGAGCAGTTCTTC. Protein sequence: CASSLFPAGGPHNEQFF.

This clonotype was observed a single time. The rearrangement joins TRBV3-1 to TRBJ2-7; 8 nucleotides match TRBD2. The germline V gene has CDR1 LGHDT and CDR2 YNNKEL (reference sequence). The V and J ends lost 3 bases and 1 base, in that order; junction bases with no gene match: 11. This CDR3 contains 17 residues. CDR3 residues: CASSHRQAGDFSYEQYF. The CDR3 DNA sequence: TGTGCCAGCAGCCATCGTCAAGCGGGGGACTTTTCCTACGAGCAGTACTTC.

This clonotype was found a few times. The chain couples TRBV7-9 to TRBJ2-1; TRBD2 might be the D (6 bases). Looked up from germline, CDR1 is SEHNR and CDR2 is FQNEAQ (reference sequence). There are 17 residues in the CDR3. The germline V and J ends were trimmed by 5 bases and 6 bases, with 23 bases remaining between them. The CDR3: CASSPTPPSVRSNEQFF. CDR3 bases: TGTGCCAGCAGCCCGACACCCCCTAGCGTCCGGAGCAATGAGCAGTTCTTC.

This rearrangement joins TRBV27 to TRBJ2-1; D is perhaps TRBD1 or TRBD2 (6 bases each). The CDR3 is made up of 13 amino acids. Germline CDR1 reads MNHEY; CDR2 reads SMNVEV (reference sequence). Trimming took 5 bases from V and 10 from J, leaving 15 bases between them. The CDR3 nucleotides are TGTGCCAGCAGTAAACAAGGGGGGTTAGAGCAGTTCTTC. Protein product: CASSKQGGLEQFF.

The CDR3, as DNA: TGTGCCAGCATGGACAGGTCGAACACCGGGGAGCTGTTTTTT. Its protein product is CASMDRSNTGELFF. The gene calls are TRBV9 and TRBJ2-2, with 7 positions matching TRBD1. The CDR3 runs to 14 residues. The germline V gene has CDR1 SGDLS and CDR2 YYNGEE. After removal of 6 bases from V and 0 bases from J, the junction contained 2 bases not matched to a gene.

Only one count was recorded for this clonotype. The V and J genes are TRBV6-5 and TRBJ1-2; a weak D match, TRBD1 (5 bases). This CDR3 comprises 15 residues. V shed 2 bases and J shed 6 bases, with 16 bases lying between them. The germline V gene has CDR1 MNHEY and CDR2 SVGAGI. CDR3: CASSYGAAWAHGYTF. Here the CDR3 DNA reads TGTGCCAGCAGTTACGGGGCCGCGTGGGCCCATGGCTACACCTTC.

This clonotype has only a few counts. The CDR3 here is CASSSLVGVSYEQYF. The CDR3 region has the DNA TGTGCCAGCAGCTCCCTAGTGGGAGTCTCCTACGAGCAGTACTTC. This chain connects TRBV7-3 to TRBJ2-7; weak D call: TRBD2 (5 bases). Looked up from germline, CDR1 is SGHTA and CDR2 is FQGTGA. Trimming cost V 4 bases and J 0 bases, with 13 bases left between them. The CDR3 runs to 15 residues.

This clonotype has just a few counts. The chain has TRBV5-1 and TRBJ2-1; D possibly corresponds to TRBD1 (7 bases). The CDR3 totals 15 residues. Trimming shortened V by 4 bases and J by 0 bases, and 11 bases separated the two germline ends. Germline V CDR1 and CDR2: SGHRS, YFSETQ. The CDR3 loop is CASSPGGFSYNEQFF. Here the CDR3 DNA reads TGCGCCAGCAGCCCAGGGGGGTTCTCCTACAATGAGCAGTTCTTC.

The CDR3 DNA sequence: TGCAGCGCCGGCGGGACTAGCGGGAGTCCCTACAATGAGCAGTACTTC. This gives the protein CSAGGTSGSPYNEQYF. V gene TRBV29-1 combines with J gene TRBJ2-1; 14 nucleotides line up with TRBD2. TRBJ2-7 explains the end of the DNA better; the J call may be wrong. The CDR3 covers 16 residues. Per germline, CDR1 SQVTM and CDR2 ANQGSEA.

This clonotype has just a few counts. The rearrangement joins TRBV11-2 to TRBJ2-1; the D gene is possibly TRBD2 (5 bases). The CDR3 is made up of 16 amino acids. Germline values: CDR1 SGHAT, CDR2 FQNNGV. Trimming cost V 5 bases and J 2 bases, with 16 bases left between them. The CDR3 nucleotides are TGTGCCAGCAGCCCCTGGTCAAGCGGAACCTACAATGAGCAGTTCTTC. Translating gives CASSPWSSGTYNEQFF.

This clonotype was seen repeatedly, ten times or more. The chain recombines TRBV7-8 with TRBJ1-4, with D unclear. The germline V gene encodes CDR1 SGHVS and CDR2 FQNEAQ. The CDR3 is 13 residues long. V lost 5 bases, J lost 6 bases, and 10 bases lay in between. The CDR3 sequence: CASSPGWDEKLFF. For the CDR3, the DNA is TGTGCCAGCAGCCCCGGGTGGGATGAAAAACTGTTTTTT.

This sequence joins TRBV7-9 and TRBJ2-1; D is possibly TRBD2 (6 bases). This CDR3 has 15 amino acids. Trimming left V 1 base short and J 8 bases short, with 15 bases between. Per the germline V gene, CDR1 is SEHNR and CDR2 is FQNEAQ (reference sequence). The CDR3 sequence is CASSLGGGTEDEQFF. In nucleotides, the CDR3 is TGTGCCAGCAGCTTAGGAGGCGGGACGGAGGATGAGCAGTTCTTC.

J is TRBJ2-7 and V is TRBV27; no firm D call. V lost 2 bases and J lost 7, with 12 bases in between. Germline CDR1 reads MNHEY; CDR2 reads SMNVEV (reference sequence). CDR3 size: 13 residues. CDR3: CASSLMGYNEQYF. CDR3 in DNA: TGTGCCAGCAGTTTAATGGGCTACAATGAGCAGTACTTC.